This T cell receptor beta chain was profiled in a study of shared clonotypes between healthy human individuals (dated by TCRdb to about 2020). With respect to the entire study: The cohort comprised a couple of women and a few men aged 18 to 49 years. For each donor, CD4 naive and CD4 memory were each given three plates, CD8 naive was given two plates, and CD8 memory was given one plate. To estimate repertoire size and how much clonotypes are shared between individuals, the study performed deep sequencing of blood TCR repertoires from about five healthy adults. To increase sequencing depth and limit assay-specific biases, TCR repertoire library preparation and sequencing were carried out by different laboratories using diverse techniques. Between about 0.85 and 9.5 billion PBMCs per donor were obtained by leukapheresis. Results and caveats for the whole study, not just this receptor: Larger estimated clonotype richness was generally found for naive subsets than for memory subsets. The small number of donors limited the genetic and exposure-history diversity represented. Sampling was limited to blood, and TCR repertoires in tissue likely differ from TCR repertoires in blood. Clonotypes shared by all four sorted-subset donors showed higher generation probabilities than non-shared clonotypes. Even with the large sequencing depth, rarefaction of the sorted-subset datasets indicated that sequencing was incomplete. About 4.5% of naive CD4, 3.5% of naive CD8, roughly 2.4% of memory CD4, and more than 0.35% of memory CD8 clonotypes were shared across several donors. Pairwise subsampling indicated that sequencing depth was expected to affect the degree of clonotype sharing among donors.

The donors were healthy, HIV-negative adults who had no recently reported acute infections or vaccinations. Every donor was a Caucasian adult residing in Nashville, Tennessee, USA. CD4+ T cells were enriched through magnetic negative selection, after which naive cells were positively selected on CD45RA and the remaining negative fraction served as the memory subset. Blood was obtained by leukapheresis, after which PBMCs were separated by Ficoll-Histopaque density gradient centrifugation and cryopreserved in liquid nitrogen vapor phase. Analytical flow cytometry was used to check the purity and quantity of each magnetically sorted T cell population. Genomic DNA was isolated from every sorted fraction and measured by UV absorbance on a Nanodrop 2000c. TCR CDR3 regions were amplified from genomic DNA by multiplex PCR using the deep immunoSEQ assay. Extracted genomic DNA from each cell subset was spread evenly across all wells of several immunoSEQ 96-well plates, with each plate serving as a replicate. Each replicate PCR for sorted subsets received about 200 ng genomic DNA, equal to tens of thousands of T cell genomes. Purified libraries were measured with a Qubit 3.0 fluorometer, size-checked on a Bioanalyzer 2100, and measured again with the KAPA Library Quantification kit. Every immunoSEQ 96-well plate was sequenced on a dedicated single-read 150-cycle Illumina NextSeq 550 flow cell. Under the source paper's analysis protocol: Because only junctional sequences without quality scores were contained in the immunoSEQ output, filtering matching that applied to full-length reads could not be performed. To assign V/J genes and CDR3, sequences were annotated using PyIR, a Python wrapper for IgBLAST v1.9, with IMGT germline references. Reads with weak V/J assignments (E-value above 1e-6), missing CDR3, stop codons, out-of-frame junctions, or ambiguous translated residues were removed. V3J clonotypes were defined as sequences sharing an identical inferred V gene, J gene, and CDR3 amino acid sequence. Percentage overlap between repertoires was computed as shared unique clonotypes divided by the size of the smaller repertoire. Repertoire richness was assessed with RTK rarefaction, the Chao1 estimator, and Recon v2.1 estimates of unobserved clonotypes. OLGA was used to compute generation probabilities for all TCRbeta clonotypes that the gDNA method yielded from a handful of donors. In TCRdb, the immuneACCESS table is reduced to in-frame sequences with V and J assigned. These tables do not hold every clone; where another copy was compared, an unresolved V gene accounts for under half, and the others remain unexplained. V, J and clone size are taken as reported in that table, and D and trimming were inferred from the DNA itself. Recorded for this sample are more than 2,000,000 clones; about 92% of them occurred a single time. The ten largest account for roughly 0.15% of the sample.

For CDR1 and CDR2, the germline V gene lists SGHAT and FQNNGV. The junction shows trimming of 1 base on V and 0 bases on J, plus 7 bases between the germline ends. The CDR3 spans 15 residues, from the cysteine through the phenylalanine. Only the CDR3 DNA stays, 45 bases, in frame from base 1. As to this clone: Its target antigen remains unknown. Base qualities were left out, and no much larger clone turns up one base away.

This sequence originates from a young man in good health. The rearranged chain carries TRBV11-2 and TRBJ2-1, with the D gene too uncertain to name. The sequenced sample consisted of naive CD4+ T cells sorted from blood. Taken with the paper, the label for cell subset or site translates to: CD45RA+ positively selected. The DNA sequence follows: TGTGCCAGCAGCTTAGGCGGCCTCTCCTACAATGAGCAGTTCTTC. This gives the protein CASSLGGLSYNEQFF.